This T cell receptor beta chain was retrieved from a study of human T cells and chemical hapten exposure (dated by TCRdb to the early 2020s). For the wider study: For sensitization, 2% DPC in acetone was applied to a 2 cm by 2 cm area of upper inner arm skin. Patients additionally received weekly therapeutic DPC doses to the scalp throughout the roughly 23-week study period. Patch testing was done on the upper back using Finn chambers containing 0.01% DPC, and results were scored after 6 days according to International Contact Dermatitis Research Group standards. The mostly female patient cohort included alopecia areata with under or over 50% scalp involvement, alopecia totalis and alopecia universalis. The libraries were sequenced as a pool, and the TCR yield per sample differed mostly because of small variations in library volumes within the pool. Peripheral blood TCR repertoire changes were tracked in vivo in alopecia patients during primary and secondary sensitization to the hapten diphenylcyclopropenone (DPC). Blood was sampled from patients pre-sensitization (week 0) and at 2, 6 and about 24 weeks after DPC sensitization. Under 30 alopecia patients gave blood for TCR sequencing at one to four time points (pre-sensitization, 2, 6 and 24 weeks). The paper as a whole reports these results and caveats: Patch test score was positively correlated with the number of PT1 expanded TCRs, with significance at thresholds 8, 16 and 32 but not at 4. Significantly more large CDR3 similarity clusters were formed by expanded TCRs than by pre-sensitization or healthy control sets, consistent with antigen-driven responses. Because all patients had alopecia, a presumed autoimmune disease, the immune response of the patients might differ from that of healthy individuals. After repeated subsampling, changes were observed in the strength of the expansion versus patch-test correlation and in the threshold at which the correlation became significant. The number of TCRs above 1 in 1000 frequency did not change with DPC sensitization; there was no evidence of global repertoire structure alterations.

The treatment or condition label, read with the paper, signifies: therapeutic diphenylcyclopropenone sensitization with weekly scalp DPC. At each patch-test visit, blood was drawn before the patch test was applied. Eligible patients were aged 18 to 70, diagnosed with alopecia, deemed suitable for DPC therapy, and excluded if pregnant. Total RNA was isolated from unfractionated whole blood collected in Tempus Blood RNA tubes. During library preparation, unique molecular identifiers were attached to individual cDNA molecules so that TCRs could be counted quantitatively and reproducibly. For every blood RNA sample, sequencing covered both the TCR alpha and TCR beta chains. In the authors' own workflow: Samples had a median of roughly 99,000 TCRs, with a range from roughly 23,224 to 700,000. The Decombinator software suite was used to annotate V, J and CDR3 in the TCR reads. Every sample was subsampled to the same number of TCRs (28,000) for the PS versus PT1 abundance plots. TCRs were defined as expanded if absent before sensitization and observed at least eight times at the 2-week time point. The raw public reads went through TCRdb reprocessing: fastp at Q25, MiXCR clone calling, in-frame beta chains kept. Duplicate CDR3 protein sequences are folded into a single record with the most common DNA and genes. Clone size and V and J calls follow TCRdb, not the original study. This sample comprises around 260 distinct CDR3 sequences, about half of them detected only once. In total, the top ten clones hold about 10% of the sample.

In the case of this clonotype: It lacks a known antigen. No qualities accompany the bases; no much larger clone lies one base away.

The sequenced sample was whole blood, obtained before DPC sensitization or 2, 6, or about 24 weeks after (not recorded which). This TCR was recovered from an adult with alopecia areata. Some clones in this sample may be carry-over from other donors' samples. This table probably holds off-target reads from a library built for another chain.

Here the CDR3 is given as CASSGPYNEQFF. Read as DNA, the sequence is TGTGCCAGCAGTGGTCCCTACAATGAGCAGTTCTTC. The chain is assembled from TRBV2 and TRBJ2-1; the D gene lacks a confident call. V drops 4 bases and J drops 2 bases, leaving 3 bases in between. CDR1 and CDR2 (SNHLY, FYNNEI) derive from the germline V gene. CDR3 length: 12 amino acids, cysteine to phenylalanine. The read is trimmed to its CDR3 DNA, 36 bases read in frame from base 1.